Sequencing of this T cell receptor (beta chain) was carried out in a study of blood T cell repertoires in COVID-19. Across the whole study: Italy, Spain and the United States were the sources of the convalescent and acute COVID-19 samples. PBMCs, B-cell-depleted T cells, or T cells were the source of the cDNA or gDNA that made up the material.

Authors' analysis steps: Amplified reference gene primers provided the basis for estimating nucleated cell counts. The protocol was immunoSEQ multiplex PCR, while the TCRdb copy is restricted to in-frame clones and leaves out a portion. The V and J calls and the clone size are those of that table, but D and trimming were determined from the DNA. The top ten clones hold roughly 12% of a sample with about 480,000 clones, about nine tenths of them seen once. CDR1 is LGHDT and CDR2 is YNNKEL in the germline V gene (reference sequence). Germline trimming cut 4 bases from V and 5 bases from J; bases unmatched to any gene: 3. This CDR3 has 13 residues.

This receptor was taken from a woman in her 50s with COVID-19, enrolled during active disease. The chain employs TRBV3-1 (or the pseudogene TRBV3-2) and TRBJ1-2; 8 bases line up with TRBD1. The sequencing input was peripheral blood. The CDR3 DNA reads TGTGCCAGCAGCCCCGACAGGGGTTATGGCTACACCTTC. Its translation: CASSPDRGYGYTF.